This T cell receptor (beta chain) was found in a study of monozygotic twins with inflammatory bowel disease. This CDR3 is 13 amino acids long. Germline assignment: CDR1 DFQATT and CDR2 SNEGSKA (reference sequence). TCRdb reprocessed the 5' RACE reads, keeping one entry per CDR3 protein, no DNA. The sample totals about 330,000 distinct CDR3 sequences. The chain couples TRBV20-1 to TRBJ2-1; TCRdb picks TRBD1, but there is no DNA to check that call. The sample comprised blood. The clonotype originates from a human donor with ulcerative colitis or Crohn's disease, or a healthy co-twin of an affected twin (not recorded which). The CDR3 here is CSARDLGVGEQFF.